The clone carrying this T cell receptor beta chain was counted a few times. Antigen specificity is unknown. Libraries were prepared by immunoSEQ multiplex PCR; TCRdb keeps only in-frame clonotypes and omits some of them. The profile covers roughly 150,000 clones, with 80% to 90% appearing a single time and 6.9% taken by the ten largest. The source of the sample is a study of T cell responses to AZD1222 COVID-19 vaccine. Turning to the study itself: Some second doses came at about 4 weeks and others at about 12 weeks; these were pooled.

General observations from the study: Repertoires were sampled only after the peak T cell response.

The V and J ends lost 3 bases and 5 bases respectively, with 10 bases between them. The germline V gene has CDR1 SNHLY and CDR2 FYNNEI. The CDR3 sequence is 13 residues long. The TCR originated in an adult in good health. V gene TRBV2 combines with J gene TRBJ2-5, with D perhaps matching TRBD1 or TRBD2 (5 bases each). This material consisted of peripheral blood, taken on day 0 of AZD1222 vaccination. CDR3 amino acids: CASSDGGTETQYF. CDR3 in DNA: TGTGCCAGCAGTGATGGGGGAACGGAGACCCAGTACTTC.